The next 22 T cell receptor beta chains were all read from a single sample in a study of identical twins. TCRdb reprocessed the 5' RACE reads via MiXCR and lists one record per CDR3 protein. The sample consists of roughly 250,000 distinct CDR3 sequences, roughly 13% of them appearing once. Source material: memory (CD45RO+) T cells sorted from blood. The source of these receptors is a woman younger than 30 in good health.

This clonotype turned up a few times. This chain joins TRBV5-1 and TRBJ2-5, with 10 bases identical to TRBD2. There are 15 residues in the CDR3. The germline CDR1 and CDR2 sequences are SGHRS and YFSETQ. With V trimmed by 0 bases and J by 4 bases, 3 bases remained unmatched. CDR3 DNA: TGCGCCAGCAGCTTGGCCGCTAGCGGGAGAGAGACCCAGTACTTC. Translation: CASSLAASGRETQYF.

The chain recombines TRBV20-1 with TRBJ1-5; tentative D call: TRBD1 (5 bases). This CDR3 region has 14 residues. Germline CDR1 reads DFQATT; CDR2 reads SNEGSKA (reference sequence). Trimming took 2 bases from V and 6 from J, leaving 14 bases between them. The CDR3 nucleotides are TGCAGTGCTAGATCCGGGGGGGTAAGTCAGCCCCAGCATTTT. Its translation is CSARSGGVSQPQHF.

Worth noting for this clonotype: At one boundary the junction diverges from the germline segment, which might be a read error. The chain employs TRBV3-1 and TRBJ2-5; 11 positions agree with TRBD1. CDR3 length: 13 residues. CDR1 and CDR2 (germline): LGHDT, YNNKEL (reference sequence). The CDR3 DNA reads TGTGCCAGCAGTTCCGGGACAGGGGGGACCCAGCACTTC. This sequence encodes CASSSGTGGTQHF.

J is TRBJ1-4 and V is TRBV7-9; D is unclear. V was clipped by 1 base and J by 5 bases, with 8 bases between them. The germline CDR1 and CDR2 sequences are SEHNR and FQNEAQ (reference sequence). The CDR3 totals 14 residues. The CDR3 nucleotides are TGTGCCAGCAGCTTAGTATCGGAAAATGAAAAACTGTTTTTT. Amino acid sequence: CASSLVSENEKLFF. The variable domain in full, completed from reference TRBV7-9 and TRBJ1-4, reads DTGVSQNPRHKITKRGQNVTFRCDPISEHNRLYWYRQTLGQGPEFLTYFQNEAQLEKSRLLSDRFSAERPKGSFSTLEIQRTEQGDSAMYLCASSLVSENEKLFFGSGTQLSVL.

This clonotype has more than one count but fewer than ten. The genes are TRBV12-1 and TRBJ2-3; no check of the table's D call, TRBD2, against the DNA was made. TRBV12-1 represents a pseudogene. The CDR3 covers 17 residues. DNA of the CDR3: TGTGCCAGCAGCTCCTCACGACTACCACGACTTGGAGATACGCAGTATTTT. Its protein product is CASSSSRLPRLGDTQYF.

This clonotype occurred a few times. This chain connects TRBV15 to TRBJ2-3; possible D gene TRBD2, 6 bases. The CDR3 contains 14 residues. The germline V gene encodes CDR1 LNHNV and CDR2 YYDKDF (reference sequence). V lost 1 base, J lost 6 bases, and 11 bases lay in between. This CDR3 reads CATSRGGGGDTQYF. The CDR3, as DNA: TGTGCCACCAGCAGAGGAGGTGGAGGGGATACGCAGTATTTT.

The chain uses TRBV12-3 or TRBV12-4 and TRBJ2-7; 8 nucleotides line up with TRBD2. This CDR3 is 13 amino acids long. J was trimmed by 10 bases and V by 5 bases; bases with no gene match: 10. As DNA, the CDR3 is TGTGCCAGCAGTGCCCTCGCGAGCGGGAGCCAGTACTTC. Protein: CASSALASGSQYF.

V usage is TRBV11-2 and J usage is TRBJ2-3, with D possibly matching TRBD1 (5 bases). Trimming took off 4 bases at V and 6 bases at J, with 17 bases between the two ends. Per germline, CDR1 SGHAT and CDR2 FQNNGV. The CDR3 runs to 15 residues. The DNA for the CDR3 is TGTGCCAGCAGCTCCAAGCCAGTTTCAGGGGATACGCAGTATTTT. It encodes CASSSKPVSGDTQYF. Full variable domain (rest looked up from reference TRBV11-2 and TRBJ2-3): EAGVAQSPRYKIIEKRQSVAFWCNPISGHATLYWYQQILGQGPKLLIQFQNNGVVDDSQLPKDRFSAERLKGVDSTLKIQPAKLEDSAVYLCASSSKPVSGDTQYFGPGTRLTVL.

The J gene is TRBJ2-6, the V gene TRBV5-1; D is undetermined. This CDR3 spans 16 amino acids. V lost 0 bases, J lost 2 bases, and 9 bases lay in between. Germline CDR1 is SGHRS and CDR2 is YFSETQ. The CDR3 DNA reads TGCGCCAGCAGCTTGGCGGGCGTAGCTGGGGCCAACGTCCTGACTTTC. It specifies CASSLAGVAGANVLTF.

This chain uses TRBV11-3 with TRBJ2-7, with D perhaps matching TRBD1 (5 bases). CDR1 and CDR2 (germline): SGHNT, YENEEA. V was pared by 4 bases and J by 3 bases, with 10 bases between. The CDR3 is made up of 13 amino acids. CDR3 sequence reads: CASSSRVNYEQYF. The CDR3, as DNA: TGTGCCAGCAGCTCCAGGGTGAACTACGAGCAGTACTTC.

This clonotype showed up just a few times. The chain uses TRBV6-5 and TRBJ2-2, with D unresolved. The CDR3 contains 16 residues. Per germline, CDR1 MNHEY and CDR2 SVGAGI. Trimming took off 2 bases at V and 5 bases at J, with 15 bases between the two ends. CDR3 protein: CASSYPPEIETGELFF. In nucleotides, the CDR3 is TGTGCCAGCAGTTACCCCCCAGAAATTGAGACCGGGGAGCTGTTTTTT.

This clonotype was recorded a few times. This chain uses TRBV14 with TRBJ1-2, with TRBD1 as a possible D gene (6 bases). V shed 4 bases and J shed 8 bases, with 17 bases lying between them. CDR3 length equals 14 residues. Germline-derived CDR1 and CDR2 are SGHDN and FVKESK. In DNA, the CDR3 is TGTGCCAGCAGCCCTTTCTCACAGGGTCGGGGCTACACCTTC. Its protein is CASSPFSQGRGYTF.

The gene calls are TRBV5-6 and TRBJ1-1; the D is unclear. Germline V gives CDR1 SGHDT, CDR2 YYEEEE. Trimming took 0 bases from V and 2 from J, leaving 8 bases between them. The CDR3 spans 14 residues. The CDR3 region is CASSLELLNTEAFF. CDR3 coding DNA: TGTGCCAGCAGCTTGGAACTGCTAAACACTGAAGCTTTCTTT.

This clonotype has more than one count but fewer than ten. This rearrangement joins TRBV5-1 to TRBJ2-1; tentatively, D is TRBD1 (6 bases). CDR1 SGHRS and CDR2 YFSETQ come from the germline V gene. The length of the CDR3 is 12 residues. Trimming removed 2 bases at V and 11 bases at J, with 11 bases between. The CDR3 sequence: CASSLSGTKQFF. Written as DNA, the CDR3 is TGCGCCAGCAGCTTATCCGGGACAAAGCAGTTCTTC.

The rearrangement links TRBV6-2 or TRBV6-3 to TRBJ2-5; TRBD2 aligns across 10 bases. CDR3 length equals 18 residues. Germline lookup yields CDR1 MNHEY and CDR2 SVGEGT. The trim removed 5 bases at V and 2 bases at J, leaving 14 bases unmatched. The DNA of the CDR3 is TGTGCCAGCAGTCGAGGCCTCTTACTAGCGGGGACTCAAGAGACCCAGTACTTC. It is translated as CASSRGLLLAGTQETQYF.

This clonotype was observed a few times. J is TRBJ1-5 and V is TRBV20-1, with D maybe TRBD1 (5 bases). Trimming left V 0 bases short and J 7 bases short, with 7 bases between. The V gene's germline CDR1 is DFQATT and CDR2 SNEGSKA (reference sequence). CDR3 size: 12 residues. CDR3: CSAREAGQPQHF. The CDR3 DNA follows: TGCAGTGCTAGAGAAGCAGGGCAGCCCCAGCATTTT.

This clonotype was seen more than once but under ten times. This chain uses TRBV12-3 or TRBV12-4 with TRBJ2-7, with a possible D match to TRBD1 (5 bases). V dropped 5 bases and J dropped 1 base, with 12 bases sitting between them. The CDR3 runs 14 residues. The CDR3 DNA reads as TGTGCCAGCAGTAGGGATCAGGGATCCTACGAGCAGTACTTC. The encoded protein is CASSRDQGSYEQYF.

The CDR3 coding sequence is TGCAGCGTTGAAGGGGCAGGGATTAACACTGAAGCTTTCTTT. Translated, it gives CSVEGAGINTEAFF. The rearrangement uses TRBV29-1 and TRBJ1-1; maybe TRBD1 (5 bases). V was clipped by 1 base and J by 2 bases, with 11 bases between them. Germline V gene lookup returns CDR1 SQVTM and CDR2 ANQGSEA. This CDR3 spans 14 amino acids. The entire variable domain, with the rest obtained from reference TRBV29-1 and TRBJ1-1, is as follows: SAVISQKPSRDICQRGTSLTIQCQVDSQVTMMFWYRQQPGQSLTLIATANQGSEATYESGFVIDKFPISRPNLTFSTLTVSNMSPEDSSIYLCSVEGAGINTEAFFGQGTRLTVV.

The CDR3 protein is CASRKQGAGKDTEAFF. In DNA, the CDR3 is TGTGCCAGCAGGAAGCAGGGGGCAGGTAAAGACACTGAAGCTTTCTTT. The rearrangement joins TRBV7-9 to TRBJ1-1, with 8 bases identical to TRBD1. This CDR3 comprises 16 residues. The germline V gene encodes CDR1 SEHNR and CDR2 FQNEAQ (reference sequence). V trimming: 6 bases; J trimming: 3 bases; junction bases outside the gene matches: 12.

Points on this clonotype: A single base separates this from a much larger clone, so it may be a read error. V and J are TRBV5-5 and TRBJ2-7; no reliable D call. Trimming cost V 4 bases and J 3 bases, with 14 bases left between them. The CDR3 has 14 amino acids. Germline CDR1 and CDR2: SGHKS and YYEKEE (reference sequence). The CDR3 loop is CASSPGIVLYEQYF. In nucleotides, the CDR3 is TGTGCCAGCAGCCCTGGGATAGTCCTCTACGAGCAGTACTTC.

This clonotype has just a few counts. V gene TRBV20-1 combines with J gene TRBJ2-7; either TRBD1 or TRBD2 may fit D (5 bases each). The CDR3 has 11 amino acids. The germline V gene has CDR1 DFQATT and CDR2 SNEGSKA (reference sequence). The CDR3 DNA sequence: TGCGGGGGTCAAAAAGGATGGGAGCAGTACTTC. It is translated as CGGQKGWEQYF.

This clonotype was picked up many times. The chain joins TRBV10-3 to TRBJ1-5; no definite D call. CDR3 length equals 14 residues. CDR1 and CDR2 (germline): ENHRY, SYGVKD. V was shortened by 6 bases and J by 3 bases, with 12 bases between the two germline ends. The CDR3 loop reads CAISREGINQPQHF. CDR3 DNA sequence: TGTGCCATCAGCCGCGAGGGTATCAATCAGCCCCAGCATTTT.